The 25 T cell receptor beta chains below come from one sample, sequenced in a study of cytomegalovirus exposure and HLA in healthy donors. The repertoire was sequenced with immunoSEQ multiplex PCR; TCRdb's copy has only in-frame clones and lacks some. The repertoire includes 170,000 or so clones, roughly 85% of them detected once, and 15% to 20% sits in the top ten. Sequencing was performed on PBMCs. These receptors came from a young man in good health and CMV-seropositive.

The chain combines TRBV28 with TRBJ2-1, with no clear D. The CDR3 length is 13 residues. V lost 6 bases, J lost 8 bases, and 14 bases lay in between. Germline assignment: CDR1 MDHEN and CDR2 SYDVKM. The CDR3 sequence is CASSQVLTHEQFF. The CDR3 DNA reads TGTGCCAGCAGCCAAGTTCTAACCCATGAGCAGTTCTTC.

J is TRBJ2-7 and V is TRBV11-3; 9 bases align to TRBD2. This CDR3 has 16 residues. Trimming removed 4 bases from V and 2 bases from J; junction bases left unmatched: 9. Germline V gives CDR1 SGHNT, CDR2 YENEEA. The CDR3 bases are TGTGCCAGCAGCTCTGGATCTAGCGGGAATACCTACGAGCAGTACTTC. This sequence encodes CASSSGSSGNTYEQYF.

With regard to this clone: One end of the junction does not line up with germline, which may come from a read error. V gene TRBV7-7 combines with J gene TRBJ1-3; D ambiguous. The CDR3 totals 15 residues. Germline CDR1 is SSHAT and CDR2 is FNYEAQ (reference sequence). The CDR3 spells CASSLAVGSGNTIYF. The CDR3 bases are TGTGCTAGCAGCTTAGCAGTGGGCTCGGGGAACACCATATATTTT.

The CDR3 is CSVVGGYLAGAYNEQFF. CDR3 in DNA: TGCAGCGTTGTGGGGGGCTATCTAGCGGGAGCCTACAATGAGCAGTTCTTC. The chain couples TRBV29-1 to TRBJ2-1; 10 nucleotides match TRBD2. The CDR3 consists of 17 residues. Germline V gene lookup returns CDR1 SQVTM and CDR2 ANQGSEA. The trim removed 4 bases at V and 2 bases at J, leaving 11 bases unmatched.

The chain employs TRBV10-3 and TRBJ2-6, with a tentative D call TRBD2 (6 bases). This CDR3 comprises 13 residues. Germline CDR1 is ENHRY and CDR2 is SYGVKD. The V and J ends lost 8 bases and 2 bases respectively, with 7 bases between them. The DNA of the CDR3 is TGTGCCATCGGAGGGACTGGGGCCAACGTCCTGACTTTC. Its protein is CAIGGTGANVLTF.

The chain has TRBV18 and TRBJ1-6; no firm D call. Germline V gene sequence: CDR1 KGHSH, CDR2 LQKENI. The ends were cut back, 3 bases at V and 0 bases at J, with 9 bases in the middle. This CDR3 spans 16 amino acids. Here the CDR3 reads CASSPSSSSYNSPLHF. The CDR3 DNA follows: TGTGCCAGCTCACCCTCAAGTAGCTCCTATAATTCACCCCTCCACTTT.

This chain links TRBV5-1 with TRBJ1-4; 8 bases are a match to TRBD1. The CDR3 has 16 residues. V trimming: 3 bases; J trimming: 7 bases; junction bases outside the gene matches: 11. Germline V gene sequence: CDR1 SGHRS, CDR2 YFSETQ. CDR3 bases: TGCGCCAGCAGCTCCCAGCCACAGGGGGAGGGTGAAAAACTGTTTTTT. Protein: CASSSQPQGEGEKLFF.

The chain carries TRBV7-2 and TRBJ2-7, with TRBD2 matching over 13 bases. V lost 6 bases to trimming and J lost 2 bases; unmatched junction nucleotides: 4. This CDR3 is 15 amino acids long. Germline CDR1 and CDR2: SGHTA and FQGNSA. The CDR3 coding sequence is TGTGCCAGCAGTCGGACTAGCGGGGGCCCCTACGAGCAGTACTTC. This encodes CASSRTSGGPYEQYF.

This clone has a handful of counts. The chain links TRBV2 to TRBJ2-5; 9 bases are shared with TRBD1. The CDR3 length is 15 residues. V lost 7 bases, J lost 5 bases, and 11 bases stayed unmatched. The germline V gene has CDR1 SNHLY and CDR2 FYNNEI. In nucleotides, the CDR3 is TGTGCCAGCACAGAAGACAGGGGGTGGGGGGAGACCCAGTACTTC. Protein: CASTEDRGWGETQYF.

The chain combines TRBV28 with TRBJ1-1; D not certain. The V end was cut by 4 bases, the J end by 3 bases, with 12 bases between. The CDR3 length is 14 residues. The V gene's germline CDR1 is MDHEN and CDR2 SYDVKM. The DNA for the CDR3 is TGTGCCAGCAGTTCGGGATTGAGGTACACTGAAGCTTTCTTT. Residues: CASSSGLRYTEAFF.

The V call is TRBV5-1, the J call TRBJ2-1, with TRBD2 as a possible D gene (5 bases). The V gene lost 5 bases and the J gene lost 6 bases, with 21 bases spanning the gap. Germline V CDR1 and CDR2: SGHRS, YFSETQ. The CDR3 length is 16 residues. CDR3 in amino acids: CASRPPGAYAGNEQFF. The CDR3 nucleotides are TGCGCCAGCAGGCCACCTGGAGCCTATGCGGGCAATGAGCAGTTCTTC.

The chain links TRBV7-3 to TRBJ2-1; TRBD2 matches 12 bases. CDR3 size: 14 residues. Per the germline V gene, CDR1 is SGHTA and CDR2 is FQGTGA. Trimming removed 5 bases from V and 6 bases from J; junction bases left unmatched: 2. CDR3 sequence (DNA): TGTGCCAGCAGCGCGGGACTAGCGGGCAATGAGCAGTTCTTC. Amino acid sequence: CASSAGLAGNEQFF.

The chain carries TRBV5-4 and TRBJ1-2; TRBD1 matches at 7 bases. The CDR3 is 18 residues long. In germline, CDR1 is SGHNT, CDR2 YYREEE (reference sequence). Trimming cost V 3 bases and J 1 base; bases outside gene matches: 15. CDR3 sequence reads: CASSSAGAGGSLNYGYTF. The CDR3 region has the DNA TGTGCCAGCAGCTCAGCCGGGGCAGGGGGTTCCCTTAACTATGGCTACACCTTC.

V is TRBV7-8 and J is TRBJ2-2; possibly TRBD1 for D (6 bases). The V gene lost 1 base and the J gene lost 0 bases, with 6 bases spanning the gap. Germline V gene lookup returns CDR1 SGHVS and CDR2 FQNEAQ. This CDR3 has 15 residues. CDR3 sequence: CASSLGDTNTGELFF. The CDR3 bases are TGTGCCAGCAGCTTAGGGGACACGAACACCGGGGAGCTGTTTTTT.

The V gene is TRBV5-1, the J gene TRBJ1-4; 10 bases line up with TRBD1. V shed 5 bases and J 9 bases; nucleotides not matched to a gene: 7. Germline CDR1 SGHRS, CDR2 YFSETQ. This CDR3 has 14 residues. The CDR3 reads CASSSRQGAKKLFF. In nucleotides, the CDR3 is TGCGCCAGCAGTTCCCGACAGGGGGCGAAAAAACTGTTTTTT.

CDR3 loop: CSASRYEQYF. CDR3 bases: TGCAGTGCTAGCCGGTACGAGCAGTACTTC. V is TRBV20-1 and J is TRBJ2-7; D is unclear. Per germline, CDR1 DFQATT and CDR2 SNEGSKA (reference sequence). The CDR3 is 10 residues long. Deletions cut 3 bases from V and 4 bases from J, with 4 bases between.

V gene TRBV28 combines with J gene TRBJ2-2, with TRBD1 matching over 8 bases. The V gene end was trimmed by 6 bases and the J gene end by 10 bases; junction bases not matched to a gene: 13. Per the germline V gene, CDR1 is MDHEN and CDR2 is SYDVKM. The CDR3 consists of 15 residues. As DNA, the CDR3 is TGTGCCAGCAGAGCCACCGGGACAGGAGCCGAGGAGCTGTTTTTT. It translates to CASRATGTGAEELFF.

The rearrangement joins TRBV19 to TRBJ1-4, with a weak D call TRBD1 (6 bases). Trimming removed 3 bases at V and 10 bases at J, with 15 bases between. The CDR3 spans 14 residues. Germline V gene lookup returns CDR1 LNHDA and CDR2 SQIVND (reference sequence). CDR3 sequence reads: CASSMGQGRAKLFF. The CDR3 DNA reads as TGTGCCAGTAGTATGGGTCAGGGGCGCGCAAAACTGTTTTTT.

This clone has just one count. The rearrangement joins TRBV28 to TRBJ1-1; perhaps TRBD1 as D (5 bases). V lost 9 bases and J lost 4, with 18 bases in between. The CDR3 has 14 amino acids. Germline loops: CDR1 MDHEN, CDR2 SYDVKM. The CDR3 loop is CASMGGRSGTEAFF. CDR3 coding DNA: TGTGCCAGTATGGGGGGAAGAAGTGGCACTGAAGCTTTCTTT. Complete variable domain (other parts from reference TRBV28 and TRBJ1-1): DVKVTQSSRYLVKRTGEKVFLECVQDMDHENMFWYRQDPGLGLRLIYFSYDVKMKEKGDIPEGYSVSREKKERFSLILESASTNQTSMYLCASMGGRSGTEAFFGQGTRLTVV.

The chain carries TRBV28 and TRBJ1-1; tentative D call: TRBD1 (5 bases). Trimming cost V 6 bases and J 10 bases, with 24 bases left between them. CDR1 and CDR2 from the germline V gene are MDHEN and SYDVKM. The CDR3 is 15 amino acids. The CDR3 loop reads CASRPSFSGGLGAFF. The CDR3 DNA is TGTGCCAGCAGACCCTCCTTCAGCGGGGGACTGGGAGCTTTCTTT.

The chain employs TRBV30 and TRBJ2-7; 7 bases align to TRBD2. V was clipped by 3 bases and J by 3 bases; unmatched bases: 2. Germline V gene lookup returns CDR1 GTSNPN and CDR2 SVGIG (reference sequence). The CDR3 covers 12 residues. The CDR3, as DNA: TGTGCCTGGAGCCCTAGCGGCTACGAGCAGTACTTC. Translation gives CAWSPSGYEQYF.

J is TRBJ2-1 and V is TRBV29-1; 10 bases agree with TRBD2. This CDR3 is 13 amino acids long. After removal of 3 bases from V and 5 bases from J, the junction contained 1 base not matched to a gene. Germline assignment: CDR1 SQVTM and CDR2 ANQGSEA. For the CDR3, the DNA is TGCAGCGTTGACACTAGCGGGGACAATGAGCAGTTCTTC. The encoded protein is CSVDTSGDNEQFF.

This chain's CDR3 is CASSSGQGAYEQYF. CDR3 DNA: TGCGCCAGCAGCTCTGGACAGGGGGCTTACGAGCAGTACTTC. V is TRBV5-1 and J is TRBJ2-7, with 11 bases matching TRBD1. This CDR3 has 14 residues. The germline gives CDR1 SGHRS, CDR2 YFSETQ. J gave up 4 bases and V 3 bases, and 3 bases lay outside the gene matches. Combining the CDR3 with reference TRBV5-1 and TRBJ2-7 gives the whole variable domain KAGVTQTPRYLIKTRGQQVTLSCSPISGHRSVSWYQQTPGQGLQFLFEYFSETQRNKGNFPGRFSGRQFSNSRSEMNVSTLELGDSALYLCASSSGQGAYEQYFGPGTRLTVT.

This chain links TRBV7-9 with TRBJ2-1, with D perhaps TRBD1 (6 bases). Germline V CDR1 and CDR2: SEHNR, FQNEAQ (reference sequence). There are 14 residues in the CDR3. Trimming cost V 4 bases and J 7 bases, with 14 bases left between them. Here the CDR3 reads CASSSRDTHNEQFF. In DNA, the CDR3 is TGTGCCAGCAGCTCCCGGGACACCCATAATGAGCAGTTCTTC.

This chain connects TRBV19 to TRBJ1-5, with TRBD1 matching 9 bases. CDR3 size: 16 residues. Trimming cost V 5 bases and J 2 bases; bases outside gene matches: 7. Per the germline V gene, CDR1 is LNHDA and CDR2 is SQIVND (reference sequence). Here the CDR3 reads CASSVLQGAGNQPQHF. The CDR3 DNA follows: TGTGCCAGTAGTGTTTTACAGGGGGCAGGCAATCAGCCCCAGCATTTT.